The 15 T cell receptor beta chains in this list originate from one sample, sequenced in a study of blood T cell repertoires in COVID-19. Clones were read by immunoSEQ multiplex PCR, and TCRdb kept only the in-frame ones, dropping some. The sample shows 250,000 to 300,000 clones, 89% of them seen only once. Sequencing was carried out using PBMCs or T cells enriched from blood (not recorded which). These receptors were obtained from a woman in her sixties or seventies who had recovered from COVID-19.

This rearrangement joins TRBV3-1 (or the pseudogene TRBV3-2) to TRBJ2-7, with 12 bases matching TRBD2. This CDR3 has 15 residues. V shed 4 bases and J 3 bases; nucleotides not matched to a gene: 4. The germline V gene encodes CDR1 LGHDT and CDR2 YNNKEL (reference sequence). The DNA for the CDR3 is TGTGCCAGCAGCCTGGGACTAGCGGGCTTCTACGAGCAGTACTTC. The encoded protein is CASSLGLAGFYEQYF.

The chain is built from TRBV30 and TRBJ1-1; TRBD1 is a possible D gene (6 bases). CDR1 and CDR2 (germline): GTSNPN, SVGIG (reference sequence). With 3 bases removed from V and 2 bases from J, the gap between germline ends came to 16 bases. CDR3 size: 15 residues. This CDR3 reads CAWRGNGGKNTEAFF. CDR3 coding DNA: TGTGCCTGGAGGGGGAATGGGGGCAAAAACACTGAAGCTTTCTTT.

This chain links TRBV9 with TRBJ2-1; D not resolved. Germline V CDR1 and CDR2: SGDLS, YYNGEE. Deletions cut 6 bases from V and 6 bases from J, with 16 bases between. The CDR3 totals 14 residues. CDR3 sequence reads: CASTPVPRGNEQFF. In DNA form, the CDR3 reads TGTGCCAGCACCCCGGTGCCGCGAGGCAATGAGCAGTTCTTC.

The chain combines TRBV27 with TRBJ2-2; 7 nucleotides match TRBD1. CDR1 MNHEY and CDR2 SMNVEV come from the germline V gene (reference sequence). The CDR3 consists of 14 residues. With V trimmed by 6 bases and J by 3 bases, 4 bases remained unmatched. The CDR3 here is CASSYGQDTGELFF. CDR3 bases: TGTGCCAGCAGCTACGGACAGGACACCGGGGAGCTGTTTTTT.

As concerns this clone: The same CDR3 is also encoded by other DNA sequences in this sample. V gene TRBV9 combines with J gene TRBJ1-1; 7 bases map to TRBD1. The V and J ends lost 0 bases and 1 base, in that order; junction bases with no gene match: 3. Germline CDR1 reads SGDLS; CDR2 reads YYNGEE. The CDR3 has 15 amino acids. This CDR3 is CASSVGGTANTEAFF. For the CDR3, the DNA is TGTGCCAGCAGCGTAGGAGGGACAGCGAACACTGAAGCTTTCTTT. The whole variable domain, filled in from reference TRBV9 and TRBJ1-1, reads DSGVTQTPKHLITATGQRVTLRCSPRSGDLSVYWYQQSLDQGLQFLIQYYNGEERAKGNILERFSAQQFPDLHSELNLSSLELGDSALYFCASSVGGTANTEAFFGQGTRLTVV.

The chain combines TRBV28 with TRBJ1-1; a weak D match, TRBD1 (6 bases). Trimming pared 6 bases from V and 3 bases from J, leaving 17 bases between. The CDR3 sequence is 15 residues long. CDR1 is MDHEN and CDR2 is SYDVKM in the germline V gene. CDR3 sequence reads: CASRAGGQTYTEAFF. The CDR3 DNA is TGTGCCAGCAGGGCCGGTGGACAGACCTACACTGAAGCTTTCTTT. Full variable domain (remainder filled in from reference TRBV28 and TRBJ1-1): DVKVTQSSRYLVKRTGEKVFLECVQDMDHENMFWYRQDPGLGLRLIYFSYDVKMKEKGDIPEGYSVSREKKERFSLILESASTNQTSMYLCASRAGGQTYTEAFFGQGTRLTVV.

J is TRBJ2-7 and V is TRBV9, with 7 bases lining up with TRBD2. V lost 0 bases to trimming and J lost 2 bases; unmatched junction nucleotides: 5. Germline V CDR1 and CDR2: SGDLS, YYNGEE. This CDR3 has 15 residues. This CDR3 is CASSVDAGATYEQYF. In nucleotides, the CDR3 is TGTGCCAGCAGCGTAGATGCGGGAGCGACCTACGAGCAGTACTTC.

The chain joins TRBV2 to TRBJ2-5, with D tentatively TRBD2 (7 bases). CDR3 length equals 13 residues. Trimming removed 5 bases at V and 5 bases at J, with 12 bases between. CDR1 and CDR2 (germline): SNHLY, FYNNEI. For the CDR3, the DNA is TGTGCCAGCAGTCGGGGGGCTGGGGAGACCCAGTACTTC. Encoded protein: CASSRGAGETQYF.

This sequence joins TRBV6-6 and TRBJ1-4; no reliable D call. The CDR3 covers 14 residues. V was clipped by 2 bases and J by 6 bases, with 10 bases between them. CDR1 and CDR2 (germline): MNHNY, SVGAGI (reference sequence). CDR3 coding DNA: TGTGCCAGCAGTTACAGGGTCGGGGATGAAAAACTGTTTTTT. Its translation is CASSYRVGDEKLFF.

The rearrangement links TRBV11-2 to TRBJ2-1; perhaps TRBD1 as D (6 bases). The CDR3 has 14 amino acids. The germline CDR1 and CDR2 sequences are SGHAT and FQNNGV. V was cut by 10 bases and J by 2 bases, with 15 bases left in between. Here the CDR3 reads CATKQGATYNEQFF. The CDR3 region has the DNA TGTGCCACCAAACAGGGTGCTACCTACAATGAGCAGTTCTTC.

The chain recombines TRBV19 with TRBJ2-1; TRBD1 aligns across 7 bases. Trimming at V came to 8 bases and at J to 6 bases, leaving 10 bases not matched to a gene. Germline CDR1 LNHDA, CDR2 SQIVND (reference sequence). The CDR3 loop spans 14 amino acids. CDR3 protein: CASAHRGPFNEQFF. CDR3 bases: TGTGCCAGTGCCCACAGGGGACCTTTCAATGAGCAGTTCTTC.

The rearrangement joins TRBV18 to TRBJ1-2; 9 bases fit TRBD1. CDR1 KGHSH and CDR2 LQKENI come from the germline V gene. V lost 0 bases to trimming and J lost 7 bases; unmatched junction nucleotides: 9. The CDR3 loop spans 16 amino acids. The CDR3 reads CASSPPVTGGASGYTF. Written as DNA, the CDR3 is TGTGCCAGCTCACCACCAGTTACAGGGGGCGCGTCTGGCTACACCTTC.

The CDR3 spells CAWSPTSGRLDTQYF. The CDR3 nucleotides are TGTGCCTGGAGCCCGACTAGCGGGAGATTGGATACGCAGTATTTT. The V gene is TRBV30, the J gene TRBJ2-3; TRBD2 matches 12 bases. Germline CDR1 is GTSNPN and CDR2 is SVGIG (reference sequence). V was pared by 3 bases and J by 6 bases, with 7 bases of the junction left unmatched. The length of the CDR3 is 15 residues.

V is TRBV30 and J is TRBJ2-1; D possibly corresponds to TRBD1 (6 bases). The CDR3 spans 13 residues. The germline V and J ends were trimmed by 0 bases and 9 bases, with 12 bases remaining between them. Looked up from germline, CDR1 is GTSNPN and CDR2 is SVGIG (reference sequence). In DNA, the CDR3 is TGTGCCTGGAGTGTACGGGCAGGGGCTGAGCAGTTCTTC. As protein: CAWSVRAGAEQFF.

The chain recombines TRBV11-2 with TRBJ2-7, with D maybe TRBD1 (5 bases). This CDR3 is built from 15 residues. The V gene lost 5 bases and the J gene lost 0 bases, with 14 bases spanning the gap. Germline values: CDR1 SGHAT, CDR2 FQNNGV. The CDR3 protein is CASSTKGAFSYEQYF. Written as DNA, the CDR3 is TGTGCCAGCAGCACTAAAGGGGCGTTCTCCTACGAGCAGTACTTC.